A selection of T cell receptor beta chains follows, all from one sample in a study of technical replicates of blood from a few donors. The assay was immunoSEQ multiplex PCR, and TCRdb's table has in-frame clones only and misses some. The sample includes about 76,000 clones, approximately 94% of them seen just once. The sequencing input was T cells isolated from PBMCs. These TCRs come from a human donor in good health. CDR3s include the opening cysteine and the closing phenylalanine or tryptophan. The D gene is left open where the match is weak. Rows give clone size only sometimes, using once, few, many, or a class for an expanded clone.

cdr3_nt | cdr3_aa | j_call | v_call | clone_size | d_call
TGTGCCAGCAGTCCTACAGGGGTCCCCGGGGAGCTGTTTTTT | CASSPTGVPGELFF | TRBJ2-2 | TRBV2 | . | TRBD1
TGTGCCAGCAGCGTAGTGGACAGATCCTATGGCTACACCTTC | CASSVVDRSYGYTF | TRBJ1-2 | TRBV9 | . | .
TGTGCCAGCAGTTTAGGCCTTGGTGAGCAGTTCTTC | CASSLGLGEQFF | TRBJ2-1 | TRBV27 | . | .
TGTGCCAGCAGTCAAGGGACAGGAGCACGCTATGGCTACACCTTC | CASSQGTGARYGYTF | TRBJ1-2 | TRBV6-5 | . | TRBD1
TGTGCCAGCAGCAACACGGGAGGGGGTTTCTACGAGCAGTACTTC | CASSNTGGGFYEQYF | TRBJ2-7 | TRBV7-9 | . | TRBD2
TGTGCCAGCACCTCAAAGGCAGCGTACGAGCAGTACTTC | CASTSKAAYEQYF | TRBJ2-7 | TRBV6-6 | . | .
TGTGCCAGCAGTTTCTCAGGGGGTCAGGGCTACACCTTC | CASSFSGGQGYTF | TRBJ1-2 | TRBV27 | . | TRBD1
TGTGCCAGCAGCTTAGGACCTCAGGGCTACGAGCAGTACTTC | CASSLGPQGYEQYF | TRBJ2-7 | TRBV11-2 | few | .
TGTGCCAGTAGTATAGTTGAGGGCTATGGCTACACCTTC | CASSIVEGYGYTF | TRBJ1-2 | TRBV19 | . | .
TGTGCCAGCAGCTTACCTCTACAGGGGACTAGCACAAACAATGAGCAGTTCTTC | CASSLPLQGTSTNNEQFF | TRBJ2-1 | TRBV7-8 | . | TRBD2
TGCAGCGTTGGGTACGTTGCGGGGGAAAGAGGTCACTACGAGCAGTACTTC | CSVGYVAGERGHYEQYF | TRBJ2-7 | TRBV29-1 | . | TRBD2
TGCGCCAGCAGCCAAGCCACCCAGGCCGGGGGGGAGCCCCAGCATTTT | CASSQATQAGGEPQHF | TRBJ1-5 | TRBV4-1 | . | .
TGTGCCAGCAGTTACCGGGGGGGGGAGACCCAGTACTTC | CASSYRGGETQYF | TRBJ2-5 | TRBV6-6 | . | TRBD2
TGTGCCAGCAGCCGGGAGATGGGGGAGCAGTTCTTC | CASSREMGEQFF | TRBJ2-1 | TRBV11-2 | . | .
TGTGCCAGCCGAAGACAGATTAGCAATCAGCCCCAGCATTTT | CASRRQISNQPQHF | TRBJ1-5 | TRBV19 | . | .
TGCGCCAGCAGTCAAGGACAGTTGGGATTCTACGAGCAGTACTTC | CASSQGQLGFYEQYF | TRBJ2-7 | TRBV4-1 | . | .
TGTGCCGCAACCAAGGGGACAGTCTATGGCTACACCTTC | CAATKGTVYGYTF | TRBJ1-2 | TRBV16 | . | TRBD1
TGTGCCAGCAGCCCGACAGGGAGACATCAGCCCCAGCATTTT | CASSPTGRHQPQHF | TRBJ1-5 | TRBV28 | . | TRBD1
TGTGCCAGCAGTTTAAACCCCCGGACGGGAACTGAAGCTTTCTTT | CASSLNPRTGTEAFF | TRBJ1-1 | TRBV28 | . | .
TGTGCCAGCAGTGAAGATCCCCTAGCGGGCTACAATGAGCAGTTCTTC | CASSEDPLAGYNEQFF | TRBJ2-1 | TRBV6-1 | . | TRBD2
TGTGCCAGTAGTTCCACCAGGGTGACTGACTCTGGGGCCAACGTCCTGACTTTC | CASSSTRVTDSGANVLTF | TRBJ2-6 | TRBV19 | once | .
TGTGCCAGCAAATCCAGCGGGAGTAGGACAGATACGCAGTATTTT | CASKSSGSRTDTQYF | TRBJ2-3 | TRBV2 | . | TRBD2
TGTGCCAGCAGTTCCTACAGGGGAGAAGGCTACACCTTC | CASSSYRGEGYTF | TRBJ1-2 | TRBV28 | . | TRBD1
TGTGCCACCAGCGGATCAACTAGCGGCAACTCCTACGAGCAGTACTTC | CATSGSTSGNSYEQYF | TRBJ2-7 | TRBV15 | . | TRBD2
TGTGCCAGCAGCTTAGGACAGGGCCCCAATGAAAAACTGTTTTTT | CASSLGQGPNEKLFF | TRBJ1-4 | TRBV7-9 | . | TRBD1
TGTGCCAGCAGGGCCTCCACGGGAAGCAATCAGCCCCAGCATTTT | CASRASTGSNQPQHF | TRBJ1-5 | TRBV6-5 | once | .
TGCGCCAGCAGCTTCACAGTTGGGAGCGATCAGCCCCAGCATTTT | CASSFTVGSDQPQHF | TRBJ1-5 | TRBV5-1 | . | .
TGTGCCAGCAGCAGACTAGCGGGAGGGATTGGTGAGCAGTTCTTC | CASSRLAGGIGEQFF | TRBJ2-1 | TRBV2 | . | TRBD2
TGTGCCAGCAGTTACTCCCTAGCGGGGGGGCGGTACTTC | CASSYSLAGGRYF | TRBJ2-4 | TRBV6-5 | . | TRBD2
TGTGCCAGCAGTTTTACAGACACTGAAGCTTTCTTT | CASSFTDTEAFF | TRBJ1-1 | TRBV13 | once | .
TGTGCCAGCAGTTTTATGGTTGCGGGAGGTCTCGCGAACACCGGGGAGCTGTTTTTT | CASSFMVAGGLANTGELFF | TRBJ2-2 | TRBV7-2 | . | TRBD2
TGCGCCAGCAGCTTAGAGTATACGCAGTATTTT | CASSLEYTQYF | TRBJ2-3 | TRBV5-1 | . | .
TGTGCCAGCAGCCTTGGGAGCTATGGCTACACCTTC | CASSLGSYGYTF | TRBJ1-2 | TRBV7-9 | . | .
TGCGCCAGCAGCCAAAGAGCGGGAGAAGTCTACGAGCAGTACTTC | CASSQRAGEVYEQYF | TRBJ2-7 | TRBV4-1 | . | TRBD2
TGTGCCAGCAGTTTACAGGGTTACGAGCAGTACTTC | CASSLQGYEQYF | TRBJ2-7 | TRBV28 | . | .
TGCAGCGTTCGGGGTGCGGGACAGGGCTACGAGCAGTACTTC | CSVRGAGQGYEQYF | TRBJ2-7 | TRBV29-1 | . | TRBD1
TGTGCCAGCAGCCCGGACACAAACACTGAAGCTTTCTTT | CASSPDTNTEAFF | TRBJ1-1 | TRBV28 | . | .
TGTGCCAGCAGCTTATTTCGGGACAGGGGTATGGATACGCAGTATTTT | CASSLFRDRGMDTQYF | TRBJ2-3 | TRBV11-1 | . | TRBD1
TGTGCCTTACGTGAGGGAGATCATCGCTACGAGCAGTACTTC | CALREGDHRYEQYF | TRBJ2-7 | TRBV9 | . | .
TGCGCCAGCAGCTCGCTCGGACAGGGGACAGATACGCAGTATTTT | CASSSLGQGTDTQYF | TRBJ2-3 | TRBV5-1 | . | TRBD1
TGCAGCGCTGCAGTGGTCGATGAGCAGTTCTTC | CSAAVVDEQFF | TRBJ2-1 | TRBV29-1 | . | .
TGTGCCAGCAGCTTGGGGACTAGCATTTCGAGCTCCTACGAGCAGTACTTC | CASSLGTSISSSYEQYF | TRBJ2-7 | TRBV5-4 | . | TRBD2
TGTGCCAGCAGTTACGAGGCGTCCTACGAGCAGTACTTC | CASSYEASYEQYF | TRBJ2-7 | TRBV6-5 | . | .
TGTGCGGTGACAGCCCTAGCGGGAGTGTCCAATGAGCAGTTCTTC | CAVTALAGVSNEQFF | TRBJ2-1 | TRBV27 | . | TRBD2
TGTGCCAGCAAAATCGACGAGCAGTACTTC | CASKIDEQYF | TRBJ2-7 | TRBV21-1 | . | .
TGTGCCAGTAGCGGAGGTGAAGCTTTCTTT | CASSGGEAFF | TRBJ1-1 | TRBV19 | . | .
TGCGCCAGCAGCATCAGCACAGGGGGGGATCAGCCCCAGCATTTT | CASSISTGGDQPQHF | TRBJ1-5 | TRBV5-1 | . | TRBD1
TGTGCCAGCAGCCCGGGACACCTGAATGAGCAGTTCTTC | CASSPGHLNEQFF | TRBJ2-1 | TRBV7-9 | . | .
TGTGCCAGTAGTATAGGGGACTGGCTTCGGGATAATGAGCAGTTCTTC | CASSIGDWLRDNEQFF | TRBJ2-1 | TRBV19 | . | .
TGTGCCATCAGTGAGGGCGGTAGCACAGATACGCAGTATTTT | CAISEGGSTDTQYF | TRBJ2-3 | TRBV10-3 | . | .
TGTGCCACGCGGGACCGGTCCTCTGGAAACACCATATATTTT | CATRDRSSGNTIYF | TRBJ1-3 | TRBV15 | . | .
TGTGCCAGCAGCAAAGTATTTGGGCCGAACACCGGGGAGCTGTTTTTT | CASSKVFGPNTGELFF | TRBJ2-2 | TRBV21-1 | . | .
TGTGCCAGTAGTATAACAGTTAACACTGAAGCTTTCTTT | CASSITVNTEAFF | TRBJ1-1 | TRBV19 | . | .
TGTGCCAGCAGCAAACGACCCCCCGGCAGGTTAAATGCCTACGAGCAGTACTTC | CASSKRPPGRLNAYEQYF | TRBJ2-7 | TRBV7-2 | . | .
TGTGCCAGCAGTTTACTTGGGAGGACGGTCACAGATACGCAGTATTTT | CASSLLGRTVTDTQYF | TRBJ2-3 | TRBV28 | . | .
TGTGCCAGTAGTATGGCAAGGGGTAGCAATCAGCCCCAGCATTTT | CASSMARGSNQPQHF | TRBJ1-5 | TRBV19 | . | .
TGTGCCAGCAGTGAAGGGGGGGGCATGGGAGAGACCCAGTACTTC | CASSEGGGMGETQYF | TRBJ2-5 | TRBV2 | . | .
TGTGCCAGCAGCTCCGGGACTAGCGGGAGGGCAGATGAGCAGTTCTTC | CASSSGTSGRADEQFF | TRBJ2-1 | TRBV11-3 | . | TRBD2
TGTGCCATACGGACAGGGCCTTCGCGTGGCTACACCTTC | CAIRTGPSRGYTF | TRBJ1-2 | TRBV6-5 | . | TRBD1
TGTGCCAGTCGGGGACACCTTGAAGCTTTCTTT | CASRGHLEAFF | TRBJ1-1 | TRBV6-5 | . | .